A selection of T cell receptor beta chains follows, all from one sample in a study of T cells in Graves' hyperthyroidism and ophthalmopathy. TCRdb processed the multiplex PCR reads anew with MiXCR; each CDR3 protein has one entry. The sample lists fewer than 750,000 distinct CDR3 sequences, about 15% seen once, with under 15% in the top ten. Source material: blood. The receptors were sampled from a woman in her forties or fifties with Graves' ophthalmopathy. Each CDR3 is given with its conserved first and last residue. A D gene is named only where the DNA matches it firmly. Clone size, where shown, is once, few, many, or a class for clones that have expanded.

v_call: TRBV2; clone_size: many; d_call: -; j_call: TRBJ2-1; cdr3_nt: TGTGCCAGCAGTGAACTTACCTCAGGGTGGGCTGAGCAGTTCTTC; cdr3_aa: CASSELTSGWAEQFF
v_call: TRBV27; clone_size: -; d_call: -; j_call: TRBJ1-5; cdr3_nt: TGTGCCAGCAGTCCTCTTCCGACAATCAATAGCAATCAGCCCCAGCATTTT; cdr3_aa: CASSPLPTINSNQPQHF
v_call: TRBV2; clone_size: many; d_call: TRBD2; j_call: TRBJ2-1; cdr3_nt: TGTGCCAGCATTTGGGACGCTAGCGGATACAATGAGCAGTTCTTC; cdr3_aa: CASIWDASGYNEQFF
v_call: TRBV5-5; clone_size: many; d_call: -; j_call: TRBJ1-1; cdr3_nt: TGTGCCAGCAGCTTGGCTAGATTCCTGGCTGAAGCTTTCTTT; cdr3_aa: CASSLARFLAEAFF
v_call: TRBV7-9; clone_size: -; d_call: -; j_call: TRBJ2-7; cdr3_nt: TGTGCCAGCAGCCAAGGGACAAATTCTATCTACGAGCAGTACTTC; cdr3_aa: CASSQGTNSIYEQYF
v_call: TRBV7-2; clone_size: many; d_call: TRBD2; j_call: TRBJ2-5; cdr3_nt: TGTGCCAGCAGCACGGGGACTAGCGGACACCAAGAGACCCAGTACTTC; cdr3_aa: CASSTGTSGHQETQYF
v_call: TRBV20-1; clone_size: few; d_call: -; j_call: TRBJ2-1; cdr3_nt: TGCAGTGCTAGAGCAGGTCCCTTCAATGAGCAGTTCTTC; cdr3_aa: CSARAGPFNEQFF
v_call: TRBV20-1; clone_size: many; d_call: TRBD2; j_call: TRBJ2-7; cdr3_nt: TGCAGCGCTAGTGGACTAGCGGGAGGGCCTGGCGAGCAGTACTTC; cdr3_aa: CSASGLAGGPGEQYF
v_call: TRBV4-1; clone_size: few; d_call: -; j_call: TRBJ2-3; cdr3_nt: TGCGCCAGCAGCCAAGTAATAGGACTCCGGGATACGCAGTATTTT; cdr3_aa: CASSQVIGLRDTQYF
v_call: TRBV28; clone_size: many; d_call: -; j_call: TRBJ1-1; cdr3_nt: TGTGCCAGCAGTACGAACACGATCACTGAAGCTTTCTTT; cdr3_aa: CASSTNTITEAFF
v_call: TRBV12-3/TRBV12-4; clone_size: many; d_call: -; j_call: TRBJ2-1; cdr3_nt: TGTGCCAGCAGCCCGCTTGGGTACAATGAGCAGTTCTTC; cdr3_aa: CASSPLGYNEQFF
v_call: TRBV12-3/TRBV12-4; clone_size: many; d_call: -; j_call: TRBJ1-5; cdr3_nt: TGTGCCAGCAGTTTAACGGCAGGGGAAAATCAGCCCCAGCATTTT; cdr3_aa: CASSLTAGENQPQHF
v_call: TRBV19; clone_size: -; d_call: -; j_call: TRBJ2-5; cdr3_nt: TGTGCCAGTAGTATAGATTCTAGGAGAGAGACCCAGTACTTC; cdr3_aa: CASSIDSRRETQYF
v_call: TRBV18; clone_size: few; d_call: TRBD1; j_call: TRBJ2-4; cdr3_nt: TGTGCCAGCTCACCGACAGGGGACAAAAACATTCAGTACTTC; cdr3_aa: CASSPTGDKNIQYF
v_call: TRBV6-2/TRBV6-3; clone_size: -; d_call: TRBD1; j_call: TRBJ2-3; cdr3_nt: TGTGCCAGCGCCTTAGGCGGGCGGGACAGGGATACGCAGTATTTT; cdr3_aa: CASALGGRDRDTQYF
v_call: TRBV9; clone_size: -; d_call: -; j_call: TRBJ2-7; cdr3_nt: TGTGCCAGCAGCGTAGCCGGGGCGAGCTCCTACGAGCAGTACTTC; cdr3_aa: CASSVAGASSYEQYF
v_call: TRBV12-3/TRBV12-4; clone_size: many; d_call: -; j_call: TRBJ2-5; cdr3_nt: TGTGCCAGCACTCCGGGGGGGACAGTAGAGACCCAGTACTTC; cdr3_aa: CASTPGGTVETQYF
v_call: TRBV24-1; clone_size: -; d_call: -; j_call: TRBJ2-3; cdr3_nt: TGTGCCACCAGTGACCGAAAGATTAGCACAGATACGCAGTATTTT; cdr3_aa: CATSDRKISTDTQYF
v_call: TRBV3-1; clone_size: many; d_call: -; j_call: TRBJ1-1; cdr3_nt: TGTGCCAGCAGCCAAGCGACAGTCACTGAAGCTTTCTTT; cdr3_aa: CASSQATVTEAFF
v_call: TRBV7-6; clone_size: -; d_call: -; j_call: TRBJ2-2; cdr3_nt: TGTGCCAGCAGCCAATGGGAGGCCTCCGGGGAGCTGTTTTTT; cdr3_aa: CASSQWEASGELFF
v_call: TRBV5-1; clone_size: many; d_call: -; j_call: TRBJ1-4; cdr3_nt: TGCGCCAGCACCCCACAGGGATCTAATGAAAAACTGTTTTTT; cdr3_aa: CASTPQGSNEKLFF
v_call: TRBV6-2/TRBV6-3; clone_size: few; d_call: -; j_call: TRBJ1-6; cdr3_nt: TGTGCCAGCAGCCCCGGGGGGTGGAATTCACCCCTCCACTTT; cdr3_aa: CASSPGGWNSPLHF
v_call: TRBV6-4; clone_size: few; d_call: TRBD2; j_call: TRBJ2-2; cdr3_nt: TGTGCCAGCAGTGCCGGGACTACTCAGTCGCCCGGGGAGCTGTTTTTT; cdr3_aa: CASSAGTTQSPGELFF
v_call: TRBV19; clone_size: many; d_call: -; j_call: TRBJ2-1; cdr3_nt: TGTGCCAGTAGTTATGTGTCGAGGTCCTACAATGAGCAGTTCTTC; cdr3_aa: CASSYVSRSYNEQFF
v_call: TRBV6-2/TRBV6-3; clone_size: -; d_call: -; j_call: TRBJ1-3; cdr3_nt: TGTGCCACCGAACTCGAAAGCTCTGGAAACACCATATATTTT; cdr3_aa: CATELESSGNTIYF
v_call: TRBV15; clone_size: -; d_call: -; j_call: TRBJ2-7; cdr3_nt: TGTGCCACCAGCAGCGGGAGGGGGCCGAGTTACGAGCAGTACTTC; cdr3_aa: CATSSGRGPSYEQYF
v_call: TRBV19; clone_size: many; d_call: TRBD1; j_call: TRBJ1-5; cdr3_nt: TGTGCCAGCATGACACCCTTCGGACAGGGACATCAGCCCCAGCATTTT; cdr3_aa: CASMTPFGQGHQPQHF
v_call: TRBV2; clone_size: -; d_call: -; j_call: TRBJ2-5; cdr3_nt: TGTGCCAGCAGTGAAATGGGGGCTGGTGAGACCCAGTACTTC; cdr3_aa: CASSEMGAGETQYF
v_call: TRBV2; clone_size: -; d_call: -; j_call: TRBJ2-5; cdr3_nt: TGTGCCAGCAGTGAGATTGTTAGTAGGGAGACCCAGTACTTC; cdr3_aa: CASSEIVSRETQYF
v_call: TRBV19; clone_size: few; d_call: -; j_call: TRBJ1-1; cdr3_nt: TGTGCCAGTAGGGACAGTAAGGGGACTGAAGCTTTCTTT; cdr3_aa: CASRDSKGTEAFF
v_call: TRBV5-1; clone_size: -; d_call: -; j_call: TRBJ2-2; cdr3_nt: TGCGCCAGCAGCTTTTCGGGACCGAACACCGGGGAGCTGTTTTTT; cdr3_aa: CASSFSGPNTGELFF
v_call: TRBV11-3; clone_size: many; d_call: -; j_call: TRBJ2-1; cdr3_nt: TGTGCCAGCAGCTTACAGTTGGGGCCAGCAAACAATGAGCAGTTCTTC; cdr3_aa: CASSLQLGPANNEQFF
v_call: TRBV4-2; clone_size: -; d_call: TRBD2; j_call: TRBJ2-3; cdr3_nt: TGTGCCAGCAGCCCGAATGACGTAGCGGGAGAAGATACGCAGTATTTT; cdr3_aa: CASSPNDVAGEDTQYF
v_call: TRBV6-6; clone_size: few; d_call: -; j_call: TRBJ2-6; cdr3_nt: TGTGCCAGCAGTTACGCCCAGGGTCCCCCTGGGGCCAACGTCCTGACTTTC; cdr3_aa: CASSYAQGPPGANVLTF
v_call: TRBV7-2; clone_size: -; d_call: -; j_call: TRBJ2-5; cdr3_nt: TGTGCCAGCAGCTTAGAGCAGGCCACCTCGGGGACCCAGTACTTC; cdr3_aa: CASSLEQATSGTQYF
v_call: TRBV28; clone_size: many; d_call: -; j_call: TRBJ1-6; cdr3_nt: TGTGCCAGCAGAATAAACCGGGCCAATAATTCACCCCTCCACTTT; cdr3_aa: CASRINRANNSPLHF
v_call: TRBV7-8; clone_size: few; d_call: TRBD1; j_call: TRBJ1-6; cdr3_nt: TGTGCCAGCAGCTTAGGGGGACAGGGGTCCTATAATTCACCCCTCCACTTT; cdr3_aa: CASSLGGQGSYNSPLHF
v_call: TRBV28; clone_size: many; d_call: TRBD2; j_call: TRBJ2-7; cdr3_nt: TGTGCCAGCAGTTGGACTAGCGACTCCTACGAGCAGTACTTC; cdr3_aa: CASSWTSDSYEQYF
v_call: TRBV6-2/TRBV6-3; clone_size: many; d_call: -; j_call: TRBJ2-1; cdr3_nt: TGTGCCAGCAGCCGCGACGGCTACAATGAGCAGTTCTTC; cdr3_aa: CASSRDGYNEQFF
v_call: TRBV11-2; clone_size: few; d_call: TRBD2; j_call: TRBJ2-7; cdr3_nt: TGTGCCAGCAGCTTAGGGTCAGCGGGAGGAGTCGAGCAGTACTTC; cdr3_aa: CASSLGSAGGVEQYF
v_call: TRBV12-3/TRBV12-4; clone_size: many; d_call: -; j_call: TRBJ2-7; cdr3_nt: TGTGCCAGCAGTTTGGGCAGTATTAGTAGTTTTTATCCGTACTTC; cdr3_aa: CASSLGSISSFYPYF
v_call: TRBV7-3; clone_size: -; d_call: TRBD2; j_call: TRBJ2-1; cdr3_nt: TGTGCCAGCAGCTCCCTAGCGGGAGGGGCCAATGAGCAGTTCTTC; cdr3_aa: CASSSLAGGANEQFF
v_call: TRBV11-2; clone_size: -; d_call: -; j_call: TRBJ2-5; cdr3_nt: TGTGCCAGCAGCTTGAAGGGGCAAGAGACCCAGTACTTC; cdr3_aa: CASSLKGQETQYF
v_call: TRBV30; clone_size: many; d_call: -; j_call: TRBJ2-3; cdr3_nt: TGTGCCTGGAGTGTCGGGGGAGCAGATACGCAGTATTTT; cdr3_aa: CAWSVGGADTQYF
v_call: TRBV9; clone_size: -; d_call: TRBD2; j_call: TRBJ2-7; cdr3_nt: TGTGCCAGCAGCGCCCGAGGGACTAGTTTATTGGGCGAGCAGTACTTC; cdr3_aa: CASSARGTSLLGEQYF
v_call: TRBV5-4; clone_size: few; d_call: TRBD2; j_call: TRBJ2-7; cdr3_nt: TGTGCCAGCAGCCGTCCCGGGACTAGCGGGAGGGCCTCCTACGAGCAGTACTTC; cdr3_aa: CASSRPGTSGRASYEQYF
v_call: TRBV11-2; clone_size: many; d_call: TRBD2; j_call: TRBJ2-1; cdr3_nt: TGTGCCAGCACCTTTGGACTAGCGGGCAATGAGCAGTTCTTC; cdr3_aa: CASTFGLAGNEQFF
v_call: TRBV15; clone_size: many; d_call: TRBD1; j_call: TRBJ1-5; cdr3_nt: TGTGCCACCAGCCGAGACAGGGAGGTCGATAGCAATCAGCCCCAGCATTTT; cdr3_aa: CATSRDREVDSNQPQHF
v_call: TRBV29-1; clone_size: many; d_call: TRBD1; j_call: TRBJ2-5; cdr3_nt: TGCAGCGTTGAAGATAATAAGGGGGCGGGAGAGACCCAGTACTTC; cdr3_aa: CSVEDNKGAGETQYF
v_call: TRBV6-1; clone_size: few; d_call: -; j_call: TRBJ1-5; cdr3_nt: TGTGCCAGCAGTGAAAGGGGTGGGCAGCCCCAGCATTTT; cdr3_aa: CASSERGGQPQHF
v_call: TRBV18; clone_size: many; d_call: -; j_call: TRBJ1-5; cdr3_nt: TGTGCCAGCTCACCACTTAAGGGCAACTTCAATCAGCCCCAGCATTTT; cdr3_aa: CASSPLKGNFNQPQHF
v_call: TRBV3-1; clone_size: -; d_call: -; j_call: TRBJ2-1; cdr3_nt: TGTGCCAGCAGCCCTTCTAGAGACAATGAGCAGTTCTTC; cdr3_aa: CASSPSRDNEQFF
v_call: TRBV5-1; clone_size: many; d_call: TRBD1; j_call: TRBJ1-2; cdr3_nt: TGCGCCAGCAGCACGACAACAGGGGTTGGCGGCTACACCTTC; cdr3_aa: CASSTTTGVGGYTF
v_call: TRBV5-1; clone_size: -; d_call: -; j_call: TRBJ2-3; cdr3_nt: TGCGCCAGCAGCCGTATACCGAACAGGGTCCCAGATACGCAGTATTTT; cdr3_aa: CASSRIPNRVPDTQYF
v_call: TRBV5-6; clone_size: many; d_call: -; j_call: TRBJ2-1; cdr3_nt: TGTGCCAGCAGCACTCTAAGAAGCTCCTACAATGAGCAGTTCTTC; cdr3_aa: CASSTLRSSYNEQFF
v_call: TRBV20-1; clone_size: -; d_call: TRBD1; j_call: TRBJ2-7; cdr3_nt: TGCAGTGCTGGGACAGCAAAAGGGTTGTTCGAGCAGTACTTC; cdr3_aa: CSAGTAKGLFEQYF